This is a list of T cell receptor beta chains from one sample in a study of patients and donors after allogeneic stem cell transplantation. TCRdb itself ran the RT-PCR reads through MiXCR, one entry per CDR3 protein. The profile covers 400,000 to 450,000 distinct CDR3 sequences, with approximately 16% appearing a single time and around 6.8% taken by the ten largest. Specimen: blood, either unsorted or a sorted T cell fraction (not recorded which). The origin of the receptors is a human donor who was either an allogeneic HSCT recipient or a stem cell or donor lymphocyte infusion donor (not recorded which). It is not recorded whose cells these are; they may come from a transplant donor. The CDR3 runs from the conserved cysteine through the conserved F or W. The D gene is left open where the match is weak. Not every row has a clone size; where given, it reads once, few, many or a size class.

V gene	D gene	J gene	clone size	CDR3 protein	CDR3 DNA
TRBV21-1	-	TRBJ1-1	-	CASSKPRGAVTEAFF	TGTGCCAGCAGCAAGCCACGGGGGGCGGTCACTGAAGCTTTCTTT
TRBV4-1	-	TRBJ2-7	few	CASSQIQGGVSEQYF	TGCGCCAGCAGCCAGATTCAAGGGGGAGTGAGCGAGCAGTACTTC
TRBV7-3	-	TRBJ2-3	few	CASSPGLSNTQYF	TGTGCCAGCAGCCCCGGACTCTCCAATACGCAGTATTTT
TRBV2	-	TRBJ2-1	few	CAQWGPTTPEQFF	TGTGCCCAATGGGGGCCCACCACCCCTGAGCAGTTCTTC
TRBV5-1	TRBD2	TRBJ2-5	few	CASSLSGRASGETQYF	TGCGCCAGCAGCTTGAGCGGGAGGGCCAGTGGAGAGACCCAGTACTTC
TRBV20-1	-	TRBJ2-7	many	CSASTVRTYEQYF	TGCAGTGCTAGCACAGTTCGTACCTACGAGCAGTACTTC
TRBV12-3/TRBV12-4	TRBD1	TRBJ1-5	many	CASSPRTGVNQPQHF	TGTGCCAGCAGTCCCCGGACAGGGGTCAATCAGCCCCAGCATTTT
TRBV4-3	TRBD1	TRBJ2-3	-	CASSQADRDTDTQYF	TGCGCCAGCAGCCAAGCCGACAGGGACACAGATACGCAGTATTTT
TRBV5-1	-	TRBJ1-6	-	CASSFESSYNSPLHF	TGCGCCAGCAGCTTTGAGAGCTCCTATAATTCACCCCTCCACTTT
TRBV5-6	TRBD1	TRBJ2-7	once	CASSELGQGNYLF	TGTGCCAGCAGCGAGTTGGGACAGGGAAACTACCTATTC
TRBV7-9	TRBD1	TRBJ2-1	-	CASNPLRDRANNEQFF	TGTGCCAGCAACCCGCTCCGGGACAGGGCAAACAATGAGCAGTTCTTC
TRBV6-5	-	TRBJ1-1	-	CASSYALSNTEAFF	TGTGCCAGCAGTTACGCCCTCTCGAACACTGAAGCTTTCTTT
TRBV5-1	TRBD2	TRBJ2-3	many	CASSLDGGGSTDTQYF	TGCGCCAGCAGCTTGGATGGCGGGGGGAGCACAGATACGCAGTATTTT
TRBV3-1	TRBD1	TRBJ1-6	few	CASSSLTGTGPPLHF	TGTGCCAGCAGCTCCTTAACCGGGACAGGGCCACCCCTCCACTTT
TRBV4-3	-	TRBJ1-4	-	CASSSKDERLFF	TGCGCCAGCAGCTCAAAGGATGAAAGACTGTTTTTT
TRBV11-3	-	TRBJ2-7	-	CASSFTGRYEQYF	TGTGCCAGCAGCTTCACGGGACGGTACGAGCAGTACTTC
TRBV20-1	-	TRBJ2-3	-	CSAKGGGALDTQYF	TGCAGTGCGAAAGGGGGGGGCGCATTAGATACGCAGTATTTT
TRBV7-2	TRBD2	TRBJ2-2	-	CASSSRLAGTGELFF	TGTGCCAGCAGCTCCCGACTAGCGGGGACCGGGGAGCTGTTTTTT
TRBV12-3/TRBV12-4	TRBD2	TRBJ2-1	many	CASSLRGDEQFF	TGTGCCAGCAGTTTGCGGGGGGATGAGCAGTTCTTC
TRBV6-1	TRBD1	TRBJ1-3	few	CASSRPGTGSSGNTIYF	TGTGCCAGCAGTCGTCCCGGGACAGGCAGCTCTGGAAACACCATATATTTT
TRBV9	-	TRBJ2-1	-	CASSPGTFGDEQFF	TGTGCCAGCAGCCCGGGGACCTTCGGAGATGAGCAGTTCTTC
TRBV4-3	TRBD2	TRBJ2-2	few	CASSQLAGGFAGELFF	TGCGCCAGCAGCCAACTAGCGGGGGGATTCGCCGGGGAGCTGTTTTTT
TRBV5-1	-	TRBJ2-3	-	CASSVIHTDTQYF	TGCGCCAGCAGCGTTATCCACACAGATACGCAGTATTTT
TRBV6-5	-	TRBJ1-4	few	CASSYSLATNEKLFF	TGTGCCAGCAGTTACTCTCTTGCAACTAATGAAAAACTGTTTTTT
TRBV12-3/TRBV12-4	-	TRBJ1-6	many	CASSNGVPSTNSPLHF	TGTGCCAGCTCCAATGGGGTCCCCAGTACTAATTCACCCCTCCACTTT
TRBV6-4	TRBD2	TRBJ2-7	-	CARHGSCGRAHEQYF	TGTGCCAGACACGGATCCTGCGGGAGGGCCCACGAGCAGTACTTC
TRBV29-1	-	TRBJ2-1	-	CSVGGLVRSTNHNEQFF	TGCAGCGTTGGGGGACTCGTGCGATCAACCAACCACAATGAGCAGTTCTTC
TRBV7-4	TRBD1	TRBJ1-1	-	CASSPLLLWTGPNTEAFF	TGTGCCAGCAGCCCGCTGCTTCTCTGGACAGGACCGAACACTGAAGCTTTCTTT